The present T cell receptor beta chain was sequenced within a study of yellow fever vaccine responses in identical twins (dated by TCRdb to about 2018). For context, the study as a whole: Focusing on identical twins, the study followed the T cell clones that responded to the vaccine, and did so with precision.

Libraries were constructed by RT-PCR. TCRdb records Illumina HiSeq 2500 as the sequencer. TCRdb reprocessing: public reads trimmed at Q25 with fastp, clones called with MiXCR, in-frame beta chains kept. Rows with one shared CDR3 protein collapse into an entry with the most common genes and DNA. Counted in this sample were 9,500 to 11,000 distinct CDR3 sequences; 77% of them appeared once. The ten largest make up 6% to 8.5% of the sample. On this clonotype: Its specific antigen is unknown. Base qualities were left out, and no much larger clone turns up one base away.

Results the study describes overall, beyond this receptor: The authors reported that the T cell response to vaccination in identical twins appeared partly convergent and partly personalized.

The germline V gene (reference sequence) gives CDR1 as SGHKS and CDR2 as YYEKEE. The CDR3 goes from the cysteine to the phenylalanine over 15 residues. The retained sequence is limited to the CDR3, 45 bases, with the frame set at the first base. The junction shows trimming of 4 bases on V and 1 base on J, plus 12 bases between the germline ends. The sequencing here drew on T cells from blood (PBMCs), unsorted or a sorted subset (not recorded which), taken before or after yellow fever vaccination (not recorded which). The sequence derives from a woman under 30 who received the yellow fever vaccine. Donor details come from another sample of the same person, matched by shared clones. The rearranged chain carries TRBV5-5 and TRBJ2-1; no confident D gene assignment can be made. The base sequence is TGTGCCAGCAGCCTGATCGGCGATTCCTACAATGAGCAGTTCTTC. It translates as CASSLIGDSYNEQFF.